The T cell receptor beta chain under discussion was sequenced for a study of cytomegalovirus exposure and HLA in healthy donors. PCR employed 60 Vbeta and 13 Jbeta primers. Some clones are missing from TCRdb's copy, which holds only in-frame ones; the method was immunoSEQ multiplex PCR. There are about 130,000 clones in the sample; around 85% occur only once, and approximately 6.7% lies in the top ten. The clonotype was recovered from a woman in her thirties in good health and CMV-seropositive. The source material was PBMCs.

This CDR3 is CASSPRDSSLNTEAFF. As DNA, the CDR3 is TGTGCCAGCTCACCGAGGGACAGCTCCTTGAACACTGAAGCTTTCTTT. The rearrangement joins TRBV18 to TRBJ1-1, with 7 bases lining up with TRBD1. The CDR3 contains 16 residues. Germline lookup yields CDR1 KGHSH and CDR2 LQKENI. V trimming: 3 bases; J trimming: 0 bases; junction bases outside the gene matches: 7.